This T cell receptor (beta chain) was profiled in a study of neurological immune-mediated disorders. Every sequencing run drew on 15-18 subjects and yielded over 200 million TCR-beta sequences. Each CDR3 protein gets one entry after TCRdb re-called the 5' RACE reads with MiXCR. The sample includes 50,000 or so distinct CDR3 sequences, approximately 3.9% of them seen just once. This clonotype was counted at least ten times. The target antigen is unknown. The CDR3 length is 14 residues. V lost 2 bases, J lost 6 bases, and 13 bases lay in between. Whole-study findings and limits: It was HTLV-1-associated myelopathy that showed the most TCR clonal expansion, while multiple sclerosis showed the least, falling below healthy controls. Phylogenetic grouping put 18 of 34 multiple sclerosis patients' repertoires into one related-CDR3 cluster, a possible signature.

The rearrangement uses TRBV12-3 or TRBV12-4 and TRBJ1-1; TRBD1 might be the D (5 bases). The sample consisted of PBMCs. The receptor's source is a young man with multiple sclerosis. The CDR3 nucleotides read TGTGCCAGCAGTTTAATTGGCAGGGAATCTGAAGCTTTCTTT. This encodes CASSLIGRESEAFF.